Below are 21 T cell receptor beta chains sequenced from a single sample in a study of human T cells and chemical hapten exposure (dated by TCRdb to the early 2020s). Total RNA was extracted from unfractionated whole blood that had been collected in Tempus Blood RNA tubes. The library was obtained by 5' RACE. The reads were generated on an Illumina MiSeq. The public reads were reanalyzed by TCRdb: fastp trimming at Q25, MiXCR alignment, in-frame beta chains only. Duplicate CDR3 protein sequences are folded into a single record with the most common DNA and genes. For this sample there are 65,000 to 90,000 distinct CDR3 sequences; about 15% appear just once. Clones ranked in the top ten supply under 7.5% of the sample. These receptors were obtained from a female donor in good health.

The chain uses TRBV2 and TRBJ1-1, with 7 positions matching TRBD1. The CDR3 has 13 amino acids. CDR1 and CDR2 from the germline V gene are SNHLY and FYNNEI. Losses at the gene ends were 6 bases for V and 1 base for J; bases not matched to a gene: 2. The CDR3 reads CASRGGWNTEAFF. CDR3 bases: TGTGCCAGCAGAGGGGGCTGGAACACTGAAGCTTTCTTT.

This clonotype was observed a handful of times. This chain uses TRBV29-1 with TRBJ2-3; 10 bases match TRBD1. The CDR3 is 13 residues long. Germline CDR1 reads SQVTM; CDR2 reads ANQGSEA. V was clipped by 7 bases and J by 1 base; unmatched bases: 2. The CDR3 DNA is TGCAGCGCCGGGACAGGGGGCACAGATACGCAGTATTTT. Its protein is CSAGTGGTDTQYF.

The genes are TRBV11-2 and TRBJ2-7; possibly TRBD1 for D (5 bases). Deletions cut 3 bases from V and 4 bases from J, with 13 bases between. The germline V gene encodes CDR1 SGHAT and CDR2 FQNNGV. This CDR3 contains 14 residues. This CDR3 reads CASSFWSKGYEQYF. The CDR3 DNA follows: TGTGCCAGCAGCTTCTGGAGTAAGGGGTACGAGCAGTACTTC. Combining the CDR3 with reference TRBV11-2 and TRBJ2-7 gives the whole variable domain EAGVAQSPRYKIIEKRQSVAFWCNPISGHATLYWYQQILGQGPKLLIQFQNNGVVDDSQLPKDRFSAERLKGVDSTLKIQPAKLEDSAVYLCASSFWSKGYEQYFGPGTRLTVT.

The chain links TRBV19 to TRBJ2-2; 7 bases are shared with TRBD2. J lost 4 bases, V lost 0 bases, and 2 bases had no gene match. The length of the CDR3 is 15 residues. Germline CDR1 is LNHDA and CDR2 is SQIVND (reference sequence). The CDR3 nucleotides read TGTGCCAGTAGTATAGAGCGGGGGACCACCGGGGAGCTGTTTTTT. Residues: CASSIERGTTGELFF.

A few counts support this clonotype. The chain carries TRBV9 and TRBJ2-3, with 9 positions matching TRBD2. This CDR3 comprises 17 residues. Germline V CDR1 and CDR2: SGDLS, YYNGEE. J lost 4 bases, V lost 4 bases, and 13 bases had no gene match. CDR3 bases: TGTGCCAGCAGCCCTAGAGCCGGCGGGGGGGCCCCAGATACGCAGTATTTT. Protein sequence: CASSPRAGGGAPDTQYF.

This sequence joins TRBV5-6 and TRBJ1-1, with D perhaps matching TRBD1 (5 bases). V lost 5 bases, J lost 0 bases, and 11 bases lay in between. Germline loops: CDR1 SGHDT, CDR2 YYEEEE. CDR3 length equals 14 residues. The CDR3 spells CASRPGRLNTEAFF. The CDR3 coding sequence is TGTGCCAGCAGGCCGGGACGGTTGAACACTGAAGCTTTCTTT.

The chain links TRBV5-5 to TRBJ1-4; possible D gene TRBD1, 6 bases. Germline CDR1 reads SGHKS; CDR2 reads YYEKEE (reference sequence). Between the trimmed V and J ends, which lost 2 bases and 8 bases, there was a span of 7 bases. The CDR3 is 12 residues long. The CDR3 region has the DNA TGTGCCAGCAGCTTACAGGGAGAAAAACTGTTTTTT. Protein product: CASSLQGEKLFF.

This clonotype showed up just a few times. V is TRBV5-4 and J is TRBJ1-1; 8 bases are shared with TRBD1. V trimming: 0 bases; J trimming: 1 base; junction bases outside the gene matches: 2. Germline lookup yields CDR1 SGHNT and CDR2 YYREEE (reference sequence). The CDR3 runs 15 residues. The CDR3 here is CASSLEGTGNTEAFF. Here the CDR3 DNA reads TGTGCCAGCAGCTTGGAGGGGACAGGGAACACTGAAGCTTTCTTT.

The V call is TRBV4-2, the J call TRBJ2-6; D remains unclear. This CDR3 region has 15 residues. V lost 0 bases and J 0 bases, leaving 3 bases between the germline ends. Germline V gene sequence: CDR1 LGHNA, CDR2 YNFKEQ. Here the CDR3 reads CASSQDNSGANVLTF. CDR3 DNA sequence: TGTGCCAGCAGCCAAGACAACTCTGGGGCCAACGTCCTGACTTTC.

V usage is TRBV4-3 and J usage is TRBJ2-3, with 8 positions matching TRBD1. Trimming removed 2 bases from V and 2 bases from J; junction bases left unmatched: 0. CDR1 and CDR2 from the germline V gene are LGHNA and YSLEER. CDR3 size: 14 residues. CDR3 bases: TGCGCCAGCAGCCAACAGGGGGCCACAGATACGCAGTATTTT. This gives the protein CASSQQGATDTQYF.

This clonotype was seen a handful of times. V gene TRBV18 combines with J gene TRBJ1-5; 8 nucleotides agree with TRBD1. With V trimmed by 1 base and J by 7 bases, 6 bases remained unmatched. Germline CDR1 and CDR2: KGHSH and LQKENI. This CDR3 has 15 amino acids. This CDR3 is CASSPQTGEDQPQHF. CDR3 DNA: TGTGCCAGCTCACCACAGACAGGGGAGGACCAGCCCCAGCATTTT.

V is TRBV7-2 and J is TRBJ2-1; 10 bases map to TRBD1. The length of the CDR3 is 16 residues. V lost 4 bases to trimming and J lost 7 bases; unmatched junction nucleotides: 10. CDR1 is SGHTA, CDR2 FQGNSA, per germline. The CDR3 DNA is TGTGCCAGCAGCTCCCAGGGGACAGGGGTGGGAAATGAGCAGTTCTTC. It yields the protein CASSSQGTGVGNEQFF.

This clonotype appeared a few times. V gene TRBV24-1 combines with J gene TRBJ2-2; 7 bases are shared with TRBD1. Germline V lookup: CDR1 KGHDR, CDR2 SFDVKD. This CDR3 is 15 amino acids long. The V gene end was trimmed by 7 bases and the J gene end by 3 bases; junction bases not matched to a gene: 7. The CDR3 bases are TGTGCCACCAGCGCATACAGGGGCGACACCGGGGAGCTGTTTTTT. Its protein is CATSAYRGDTGELFF.

The chain joins TRBV14 to TRBJ1-1; D is ambiguous. Per the germline V gene, CDR1 is SGHDN and CDR2 is FVKESK. This CDR3 has 15 residues. The V end was cut by 0 bases, the J end by 3 bases, with 11 bases between. The CDR3 nucleotides read TGTGCCAGCAGCCAAGATTACCACAGCTACACTGAAGCTTTCTTT. The encoded protein is CASSQDYHSYTEAFF.

CDR3 DNA sequence: TGTGCCAGTAGTAGACTAGCGGGAGGGACTGGGGCCAACGTCCTGACTTTC. It is translated as CASSRLAGGTGANVLTF. The V gene is TRBV19, the J gene TRBJ2-6, with 14 bases that match TRBD2. With V trimmed by 4 bases and J by 2 bases, 1 base remained unmatched. This CDR3 comprises 17 residues. The germline V gene encodes CDR1 LNHDA and CDR2 SQIVND (reference sequence).

The chain joins TRBV4-1 to TRBJ2-1; possibly TRBD2 for D (6 bases). The CDR3 runs to 14 residues. Trimming pared 1 base from V and 10 bases from J, leaving 14 bases between. From germline, CDR1 is MGHRA and CDR2 YSYEKL. The DNA for the CDR3 is TGCGCCAGCAGCCAAGCCCGCCCTACTAGCGAGCAGTTCTTC. Its protein is CASSQARPTSEQFF.

V usage is TRBV2 and J usage is TRBJ1-6; 8 bases fit TRBD1. The germline gives CDR1 SNHLY, CDR2 FYNNEI. With 6 bases clipped from V and 8 bases from J, the junction kept 6 bases outside the gene matches. This CDR3 region has 14 residues. The CDR3 DNA follows: TGTGCCAGCAGACCGGACAGGGTGTATTCACCCCTCCACTTT. This codes for CASRPDRVYSPLHF.

The rearrangement links TRBV5-1 to TRBJ1-2, with TRBD1 as a possible D gene (5 bases). Looked up from germline, CDR1 is SGHRS and CDR2 is YFSETQ. The CDR3 spans 15 residues. Trimming cost V 0 bases and J 1 base, with 10 bases left between them. As DNA, the CDR3 is TGCGCCAGCAGCTTGGACCACAGGATTAACTATGGCTACACCTTC. Translated, it gives CASSLDHRINYGYTF.

In its sample, this clonotype was seen a few times. This chain links TRBV4-1 with TRBJ2-3; TRBD2 agrees at 12 bases. In germline, CDR1 is MGHRA, CDR2 YSYEKL. V dropped 0 bases and J dropped 6; count of bases not matched to a gene: 4. The CDR3 is 16 amino acids. CDR3 sequence (DNA): TGCGCCAGCAGCCAAGAGGCTAGCGGGAGGGTCGATACGCAGTATTTT. It codes for CASSQEASGRVDTQYF.

This clonotype has just a few counts. The chain links TRBV27 to TRBJ2-1; D call uncertain. Germline V lookup: CDR1 MNHEY, CDR2 SMNVEV (reference sequence). The CDR3 spans 15 residues. V was cut by 3 bases and J by 6 bases, with 15 bases left in between. CDR3 bases: TGTGCCAGCAGTTTCCTCGGATCCTACCGCAATGAGCAGTTCTTC. The encoded protein is CASSFLGSYRNEQFF.

This clonotype was counted a few times. The chain links TRBV3-1 to TRBJ2-3; D call uncertain. Germline V gene lookup returns CDR1 LGHDT and CDR2 YNNKEL (reference sequence). Trimming cost V 4 bases and J 8 bases, with 16 bases left between them. The CDR3 length is 14 residues. For the CDR3, the DNA is TGTGCCAGCAGCCCCCTCGGACCGATGGGTACGCAGTATTTT. It specifies CASSPLGPMGTQYF.